This T cell receptor (beta chain) appears in the sequencing data of a study of lymphopenia after photon versus proton radiotherapy. V was pared by 1 base and J by 2 bases, with 10 bases between. Germline-derived CDR1 and CDR2 are KGHSH and LQKENI. The CDR3 runs to 15 residues. General study results and limits: Photon-treated patients lost naive T cells and TCR diversity; proton-treated stayed stable. Post-nadir TCR diversity decline inversely tracked overall survival among those who died.

Notes on this clone: Its matching antigen is unknown.

The method was immunoSEQ multiplex PCR; TCRdb's version includes in-frame clones alone and lacks a portion of them. The table includes approximately 91,000 clones, around four fifths detected once. The sample here was peripheral blood, taken from a patient treated with proton-based radiotherapy. V and J are TRBV18 and TRBJ2-3, with D possibly being TRBD2 (6 bases). The sequence was obtained from a man between 60 and 75 years old with pancreatic cancer. The CDR3, as DNA: TGTGCCAGCTCACCACTAGCGGCAAACACAGATACGCAGTATTTT. Its protein product is CASSPLAANTDTQYF. Supplemented by reference TRBV18 and TRBJ2-3, the full variable domain reads NAGVMQNPRHLVRRRGQEARLRCSPMKGHSHVYWYRQLPEEGLKFMVYLQKENIIDESGMPKERFSAEFPKEGPSILRIQQVVRGDSAAYFCASSPLAANTDTQYFGPGTRLTVL.